This T cell receptor (beta chain) came from a study of blood T cell repertoires in COVID-19. Overall study: Specimens from acute and convalescent COVID-19 originated in the United States, Italy and Spain. T cells, B-cell-depleted T cells, or PBMCs provided the cDNA or gDNA that served as material.

In the original processing: Estimation of nucleated cell counts was performed using reference gene primer amplification. Assay used: immunoSEQ multiplex PCR; TCRdb lists only in-frame clones, some missing. V and J calls and clone size are as listed in that table; D and trimming were resolved from the DNA. The sample holds about 220,000 clones, 83% seen once. CDR3 size: 14 residues. V gave up 3 bases and J gave up 7 bases; unmatched junction bases: 2. Germline values: CDR1 LGHDT, CDR2 YNNKEL (reference sequence). The chain couples TRBV3-1 (or the pseudogene TRBV3-2) to TRBJ2-1; TRBD2 aligns across 11 bases. Sequenced input: PBMCs or T cells enriched from blood (not recorded which). This receptor was identified in a woman aged 45-59 years who had been exposed to COVID-19. The CDR3 region has the DNA TGTGCCAGCAGCCACCTAGCGGGGGGTAATGAGCAGTTCTTC. Translated: CASSHLAGGNEQFF.